This T cell receptor beta chain was retrieved from a study of blood T cell repertoires in COVID-19. This clone was detected only once. The CDR3 consists of 16 residues. CDR1 SGHNT and CDR2 YENEEA come from the germline V gene. V lost 2 bases and J lost 1; bases outside the gene matches: 2. Method: immunoSEQ multiplex PCR; TCRdb's copy keeps in-frame clones and lacks some. This table holds roughly 250,000 clones, around 86% found once. Sequenced input: PBMCs or T cells enriched from blood (not recorded which). This TCR was sampled from a woman aged 40 to 55 with acute COVID-19. V gene TRBV11-3 combines with J gene TRBJ2-1; 10 bases are shared with TRBD2. Written as DNA, the CDR3 is TGTGCCAGCAGCTTAACACTAGCGGGGTCCTACAATGAGCAGTTCTTC. Protein sequence: CASSLTLAGSYNEQFF.